These T cell receptor beta chains were read from a single sample in a study of regulatory T cells in long-lasting Graves disease. TCRdb re-called the multiplex PCR reads with MiXCR, one entry per CDR3 protein. The sample records about 470,000 distinct CDR3 sequences, about a fifth being singletons. The sample here was peripheral blood mononuclear cells (PBMCs), taken when the disease was refractory, from a patient treated with antithyroid drugs. The receptors derive from a female donor with Graves disease. Both conserved end residues are part of each CDR3. D genes are given only for firm matches. Only some rows state a clone size, as once, few, many or a class for expanded clones.

>TRBV20-1|TRBJ2-7|TRBD1|.
CSARDRELGTGGEQYF
TGCAGTGCTAGAGACCGCGAACTTGGGACAGGCGGGGAGCAGTACTTC
>TRBV12-3/TRBV12-4|TRBJ1-1|.|.
CASSFHGPNTEAFF
TGTGCCAGCAGTTTCCACGGACCGAACACTGAAGCTTTCTTT
>TRBV6-1|TRBJ2-7|.|many
CASTDGVLGEQYF
TGTGCCAGCACCGATGGGGTTCTAGGCGAGCAGTACTTC
>TRBV7-6|TRBJ1-1|.|few
CASSLSEGSRTEAFF
TGTGCCAGCAGCTTAAGTGAGGGGAGCCGGACTGAAGCTTTCTTT
>TRBV7-2|TRBJ2-5|TRBD2|many
CASSDYRGRGGTQYF
TGTGCCAGCAGCGACTACCGCGGGAGGGGAGGGACCCAGTACTTC
>TRBV7-9|TRBJ2-7|TRBD2|.
CASSSGTSGPPYEQYF
TGTGCCAGCAGCTCAGGGACTAGCGGGCCTCCCTACGAGCAGTACTTC
>TRBV12-3/TRBV12-4|TRBJ2-2|TRBD2|.
CASSSGLAGGTGELFF
TGTGCCAGCAGTTCGGGACTAGCGGGCGGCACCGGGGAGCTGTTTTTT
>TRBV27|TRBJ1-2|.|many
CASSLTSSYGYTF
TGTGCCAGCAGCCTCACCTCTTCCTATGGCTACACCTTC
>TRBV19|TRBJ2-2|.|.
CASSPLGLEDPNTGELFF
TGTGCCAGTAGTCCCCTAGGTCTCGAGGACCCGAACACCGGGGAGCTGTTTTTT
>TRBV20-1|TRBJ1-1|.|.
CSANRPRGATEAFF
TGCAGTGCAAACCGACCCCGGGGTGCGACTGAAGCTTTCTTT
>TRBV19|TRBJ2-7|.|once
CASSITPGQAYEQYF
TGTGCCAGTAGTATTACCCCGGGACAAGCCTACGAGCAGTACTTC
>TRBV7-8|TRBJ1-1|.|many
CASSADRTEAFF
TGTGCCAGCAGCGCCGACAGGACTGAAGCTTTCTTT
>TRBV5-4|TRBJ2-2|.|.
CASSVRGTGELFF
TGTGCCAGCAGCGTCAGGGGTACCGGGGAGCTGTTTTTT
>TRBV19|TRBJ1-1|.|.
CASTSQGKAFF
TGTGCCAGTACCTCACAGGGAAAAGCTTTCTTT
>TRBV7-2|TRBJ1-2|TRBD1|.
CASSLAGQGYGYTF
TGTGCCAGCAGCTTAGCGGGACAGGGGTATGGCTACACCTTC
>TRBV5-4|TRBJ2-5|.|few
CASKGPRRAQYF
TGTGCCTCCAAAGGGCCCCGAAGGGCCCAGTACTTC
>TRBV3-1|TRBJ1-4|.|few
CASSQTGPNSEKLFF
TGTGCCAGCAGCCAAACAGGGCCTAATTCGGAAAAACTGTTTTTT
>TRBV9|TRBJ2-2|.|.
CASSVLASLGTGELFF
TGTGCCAGCAGCGTATTGGCTAGCTTGGGGACCGGGGAGCTGTTTTTT
>TRBV3-1|TRBJ2-2|TRBD2|many
CASTSGGAGTGELFF
TGTGCCAGCACCAGCGGGGGGGCTGGCACCGGGGAGCTGTTTTTT
>TRBV20-1|TRBJ2-7|.|few
CSVSQGVGEQYF
TGCAGCGTTAGTCAGGGTGTTGGCGAGCAGTACTTC
>TRBV2|TRBJ2-2|.|many
CASQRERVSGELFF
TGTGCCAGCCAGAGGGAGAGGGTATCCGGGGAGCTGTTTTTT
>TRBV29-1|TRBJ2-7|TRBD1|.
CSVEEGQGPYEQYF
TGCAGCGTTGAAGAGGGACAGGGCCCCTACGAGCAGTACTTC
>TRBV12-3/TRBV12-4|TRBJ1-2|.|many
CASSPGLTDYGYTF
TGTGCCAGCAGCCCTGGACTGACCGACTATGGCTACACCTTC
>TRBV20-1|TRBJ1-5|.|.
CSARLLVDQPQHF
TGCAGTGCTAGACTCCTGGTGGATCAGCCCCAGCATTTT
>TRBV19|TRBJ1-1|.|once
CASSMGLGRAFF
TGTGCCAGTAGTATGGGGTTGGGGCGGGCTTTCTTT
>TRBV28|TRBJ2-5|.|many
CASSLTTDQETQYF
TGTGCCAGCAGTTTAACGACGGACCAAGAGACCCAGTACTTC
>TRBV28|TRBJ2-7|.|many
CASSLGGLTSYEQYF
TGTGCCAGCAGTTTAGGGGGATTGACTAGCTACGAGCAGTACTTC
>TRBV6-1|TRBJ1-1|.|few
CASRETVMNTEAFF
TGTGCCAGCAGAGAGACAGTCATGAACACTGAAGCTTTCTTT
>TRBV2|TRBJ2-5|TRBD2|many
CASSEALGLAGEETQYF
TGTGCCAGCAGTGAAGCCCTGGGACTAGCGGGGGAAGAGACCCAGTACTTC
>TRBV24-1|TRBJ2-3|.|once
CATGVVSQDTQYF
TGTGCCACCGGGGTTGTGTCTCAAGATACGCAGTATTTT
>TRBV6-2/TRBV6-3|TRBJ2-2|TRBD1|once
CASSEVGQPGVGELFF
TGTGCCAGCAGTGAAGTGGGACAGCCCGGGGTCGGGGAGCTGTTTTTT
>TRBV3-1|TRBJ1-4|TRBD1|.
CASSQELQGVQKLFF
TGTGCCAGCAGCCAAGAATTGCAGGGGGTCCAAAAACTGTTTTTT